This T cell receptor (beta chain) was captured in a study of blood T cells in healthy people across ages. The CDR3 runs 19 residues. V was clipped by 6 bases and J by 0 bases; unmatched bases: 13. From germline, CDR1 is MNHNS and CDR2 SASEGT. About 10 milliliters of peripheral blood were drawn from each donor into EDTA-treated tubes. The authors ran a second PCR of roughly 7 to 11 cycles using a sample-barcoded 5' primer and a J-beta primer mix. MiXCR, applied by TCRdb to the 5' RACE reads, yields one record per CDR3 protein. Of roughly 1,800,000 distinct CDR3 sequences in the sample, 49% were seen once.

The clonotype comes from a middle-aged woman in good health. The sequencing sample was made of blood. The genes are TRBV6-1 and TRBJ2-1, with 11 bases that match TRBD2. CDR3 nucleotides: TGTGCCAGCAGACCACTGGGGACTAGCGGCGAATCCTCCTACAATGAGCAGTTCTTC. It specifies CASRPLGTSGESSYNEQFF.